This TCR beta chain is drawn from a study of cytomegalovirus exposure and HLA in healthy donors. Clones were sequenced by immunoSEQ multiplex PCR, and TCRdb holds only the in-frame ones, with some missing. The table records 90,000 to 150,000 clones, about 84% of them present only once. The origin of this receptor is a woman younger than 45 in good health and CMV-seronegative. Sequenced input: PBMCs.

The CDR3 here is CASSVVGQGGNEQFF. The CDR3 region has the DNA TGTGCCAGCAGCGTAGTCGGACAGGGAGGGAATGAGCAGTTCTTC. The chain links TRBV9 to TRBJ2-1; D is perhaps TRBD1 (8 bases). From germline, CDR1 is SGDLS and CDR2 YYNGEE. Trimming removed 0 bases from V and 7 bases from J, with 14 bases in between. This CDR3 contains 15 residues.